The 22 T cell receptor beta chains given below trace back to one sample, sequenced in a study of blood T cells in healthy people across ages. PCR was performed a second time for about 7 to 11 cycles using a sample-barcoded 5' primer and a J-beta primer mix. MiXCR, applied by TCRdb to the 5' RACE reads, yields one record per CDR3 protein. The data show roughly 680,000 distinct CDR3 sequences, 45% to 60% seen once. Sequencing was carried out using blood. These receptors all stem from an elderly woman in good health.

In the case of this clonotype: This may be a read error: a much more frequent sequence differs by one nucleotide. The chain carries TRBV7-9 and TRBJ2-1; the match to TRBD2 covers 12 bases. The CDR3 length is 19 residues. CDR1 is SEHNR and CDR2 is FQNEAQ in the germline V gene (reference sequence). Germline trimming cut 5 bases from V and 0 bases from J; bases unmatched to any gene: 11. The CDR3 loop reads CASSPPLAGGRSSYNEQFF. CDR3 DNA sequence: TGTGCCAGCAGCCCCCCTCTAGCGGGAGGGCGAAGCTCCTACAATGAGCAGTTCTTC.

Points on this clonotype: Since a much larger clone is just one base distant, this may be a read error. The CDR3 protein is CNVATDPGYGYTF. In nucleotides, the CDR3 is TGCAACGTTGCCACAGACCCAGGGTATGGCTACACCTTC. The V gene is TRBV29-1, the J gene TRBJ1-2, with a tentative D call TRBD1 (5 bases). The germline V gene encodes CDR1 SQVTM and CDR2 ANQGSEA. This CDR3 region has 13 residues.

This clonotype was picked up many times. J is TRBJ1-5 and V is TRBV7-2, with a weak D call TRBD1 (5 bases). The CDR3 is 15 residues long. Germline assignment: CDR1 SGHTA and CDR2 FQGNSA. V lost 5 bases to trimming and J lost 7 bases, with 18 bases between them. This chain's CDR3 is CASSLTSGPHQPQHF. CDR3 coding DNA: TGTGCCAGCAGCCTCACTTCAGGGCCACACCAGCCCCAGCATTTT.

The table lists this clonotype with a count of one. The rearrangement uses TRBV20-1 and TRBJ2-1, with 12 bases fitting TRBD2. With V trimmed by 4 bases and J by 7 bases, 5 bases remained unmatched. CDR1 is DFQATT, CDR2 SNEGSKA, per germline (reference sequence). The CDR3 is 14 residues long. In nucleotides, the CDR3 is TGCAGTGCTATTGGGACTAGCGGGCTTAATGAGCAGTTCTTC. It specifies CSAIGTSGLNEQFF.

The rearrangement links TRBV7-2 to TRBJ2-3; D unresolved. Trimming took 5 bases from V and 4 from J, leaving 16 bases between them. This CDR3 has 15 residues. Germline values: CDR1 SGHTA, CDR2 FQGNSA. The CDR3: CASSPSPLGADTQYF. In nucleotides, the CDR3 is TGTGCCAGCAGCCCCAGCCCCCTCGGAGCAGATACGCAGTATTTT.

The V gene is TRBV12-3 or TRBV12-4, the J gene TRBJ1-2; D is perhaps TRBD1 (6 bases). CDR3 size: 13 residues. Trimming left V 5 bases short and J 6 bases short, with 13 bases between. The CDR3 is CASSTLRGNGYTF. The DNA for the CDR3 is TGTGCCAGCAGTACGCTCAGGGGTAATGGCTACACCTTC.

This clonotype was seen repeatedly, ten times or more. V gene TRBV29-1 combines with J gene TRBJ2-5; 8 bases match TRBD1. With 6 bases clipped from V and 4 bases from J, the junction kept 13 bases outside the gene matches. Germline values: CDR1 SQVTM, CDR2 ANQGSEA. The CDR3 sequence is 15 residues long. CDR3 coding DNA: TGCAGCGTGTCCCGGGACAGGATCAGGGGAGAGACCCAGTACTTC. It yields the protein CSVSRDRIRGETQYF.

This clonotype was seen a few times. This rearrangement joins TRBV9 to TRBJ1-1, with D possibly being TRBD1 (5 bases). The length of the CDR3 is 13 residues. Trimming cost V 4 bases and J 1 base, with 8 bases left between them. The germline CDR1 and CDR2 sequences are SGDLS and YYNGEE. The CDR3 spells CASSTGQNTEAFF. CDR3 nucleotides: TGTGCCAGCAGCACCGGACAGAACACTGAAGCTTTCTTT.

The V gene is TRBV20-1, the J gene TRBJ1-5, with TRBD1 as a possible D gene (5 bases). This CDR3 is 14 amino acids long. Looked up from germline, CDR1 is DFQATT and CDR2 is SNEGSKA (reference sequence). Trimming cost V 5 bases and J 5 bases, with 16 bases left between them. The CDR3 sequence is CSAPGAGGDQPQHF. The DNA of the CDR3 is TGCAGTGCTCCTGGGGCAGGAGGTGATCAGCCCCAGCATTTT.

This clonotype showed up just a few times. V gene TRBV7-9 combines with J gene TRBJ2-2; D remains unclear. The CDR3 runs 10 residues. The germline V and J ends were trimmed by 8 bases and 7 bases, with 5 bases remaining between them. CDR1 and CDR2 (germline): SEHNR, FQNEAQ (reference sequence). The CDR3 DNA reads as TGTGCCAGCGCAGTCGGGGAGCTGTTTTTT. It is translated as CASAVGELFF.

The chain has TRBV24-1 and TRBJ1-1, with D tentatively TRBD1 (6 bases). Germline loops: CDR1 KGHDR, CDR2 SFDVKD. The CDR3 covers 13 residues. V was trimmed by 2 bases and J by 8 bases, leaving 11 bases between them. The CDR3 sequence: CATSDSGVSEAFF. DNA of the CDR3: TGTGCCACCAGTGATTCAGGGGTTTCCGAAGCTTTCTTT.

With respect to this clonotype: A read error may produce the germline difference seen at one junction end. CDR3: CASSLERSSYSEQFF. DNA for the CDR3: TGTGCCAGTAGCTTAGAGCGGAGCTCCTACAGTGAGCAGTTCTTC. V and J are TRBV7-2 and TRBJ2-1; D perhaps matches TRBD2 (5 bases). The germline gives CDR1 SGHTA, CDR2 FQGNSA. CDR3 length: 15 amino acids.

In this sample, this clonotype turned up many times. V and J are TRBV4-1 and TRBJ1-4; D gene ambiguous. Trimming cost V 0 bases and J 8 bases, with 13 bases left between them. Looked up from germline, CDR1 is MGHRA and CDR2 is YSYEKL. The CDR3 contains 15 residues. The CDR3 bases are TGCGCCAGCAGCCAAGAGGGGAGGGAGCGGGAAAAACTGTTTTTT. Protein product: CASSQEGREREKLFF.

The CDR3 loop is CASSVEGAGDTGRTQYF. CDR3 DNA: TGTGCCAGCAGCGTAGAGGGAGCGGGAGATACAGGAAGGACCCAGTACTTC. This sequence joins TRBV9 and TRBJ2-5; the match to TRBD2 covers 8 bases. CDR3 length: 17 residues. V lost 0 bases to trimming and J lost 7 bases; unmatched junction nucleotides: 14. CDR1 and CDR2 from the germline V gene are SGDLS and YYNGEE.

In its sample, this clonotype was seen many times. The chain uses TRBV28 and TRBJ2-5, with 12 bases lining up with TRBD1. This CDR3 contains 15 residues. Germline CDR1 and CDR2: MDHEN and SYDVKM. The junction had 6 bases not matched to a gene; V was cut back by 5 bases and J by 5 bases. CDR3 sequence: CASSTPGQGAETQYF. The CDR3 nucleotides are TGTGCCAGCAGTACTCCGGGACAGGGGGCCGAGACCCAGTACTTC. Full variable domain (rest looked up from reference TRBV28 and TRBJ2-5): DVKVTQSSRYLVKRTGEKVFLECVQDMDHENMFWYRQDPGLGLRLIYFSYDVKMKEKGDIPEGYSVSREKKERFSLILESASTNQTSMYLCASSTPGQGAETQYFGPGTRLLVL.

A word on this clonotype: Possible read error: a much larger clone is one base away. The chain couples TRBV20-1 to TRBJ2-1; the match to TRBD2 covers 9 bases. TRBJ2-7 matches the DNA end more closely, so the J call is doubtful. CDR1 is DFQATT, CDR2 SNEGSKA, per germline (reference sequence). The CDR3 sequence is 15 residues long. The CDR3 reads CSARDHSGGYNEQYF. The CDR3 DNA is TGCAGTGCTAGAGATCATAGCGGGGGCTACAATGAGCAGTACTTC.

The chain is built from TRBV14 and TRBJ2-7; D gene ambiguous. Germline V gene sequence: CDR1 SGHDN, CDR2 FVKESK. The CDR3 contains 14 residues. V gave up 5 bases and J gave up 6 bases, with 17 bases separating them. As DNA, the CDR3 is TGTGCCAGCAGCGTCAGGCAGGCGGTTAGCGAGCAGTACTTC. This sequence encodes CASSVRQAVSEQYF.

The chain recombines TRBV6-1 with TRBJ1-5; D ambiguous. The CDR3 spans 15 residues. Between the trimmed V and J ends, which lost 2 bases and 2 bases, there was a span of 10 bases. CDR1 and CDR2 from the germline V gene are MNHNS and SASEGT. The CDR3 is CASSEWKNGNQPQHF. CDR3 DNA: TGTGCCAGCAGTGAATGGAAGAATGGCAATCAGCCCCAGCATTTT.

The genes are TRBV7-9 and TRBJ2-5; 13 bases map to TRBD2. Germline V gene data show CDR1 as SEHNR and CDR2 as FQNEAQ (reference sequence). The CDR3 runs to 16 residues. Germline trimming cut 5 bases from V and 4 bases from J; bases unmatched to any gene: 7. Written as DNA, the CDR3 is TGTGCCAGCAGCCGGACTAGCGGGAGTGATAGAGAGACCCAGTACTTC. Its protein product is CASSRTSGSDRETQYF.

The chain couples TRBV13 to TRBJ1-4; perhaps TRBD1 as D (6 bases). Trimming removed 5 bases from V and 6 bases from J, with 16 bases in between. This CDR3 has 15 residues. In germline, CDR1 is PRHDT, CDR2 FYEKMQ (reference sequence). This CDR3 reads CASSPGRGRDEKLFF. Here the CDR3 DNA reads TGTGCCAGCAGCCCTGGCAGGGGACGGGATGAAAAACTGTTTTTT.

The chain recombines TRBV5-1 with TRBJ1-3; a weak D match, TRBD1 (5 bases). V was cut by 1 base and J by 0 bases, with 8 bases left in between. The V gene's germline CDR1 is SGHRS and CDR2 YFSETQ. This CDR3 is 15 amino acids long. The CDR3 region has the DNA TGCGCCAGCAGCTTGACGACAGACTCTGGAAACACCATATATTTT. Translation gives CASSLTTDSGNTIYF.

This clonotype was seen at least ten times. V and J are TRBV5-1 and TRBJ2-1; D might be TRBD2 (6 bases). Per germline, CDR1 SGHRS and CDR2 YFSETQ. The CDR3 has 14 amino acids. V dropped 7 bases and J dropped 8 bases, with 19 bases sitting between them. CDR3 residues: CASGRGGSGDEQFF. CDR3 nucleotide sequence: TGCGCCAGCGGCCGTGGGGGGAGTGGGGATGAGCAGTTCTTC.